Following are 5 T cell receptor beta chains from one sample sequenced in a study of OX40 agonist ivuxolimab in advanced cancers. Produced via immunoSEQ multiplex PCR; TCRdb's table is partial and in-frame only. Of around 74,000 clones listed, 92% were seen once; the top ten hold 0.5% to 0.6%. The sequencing used CD4+ or CD8+ T cells sorted from blood, collected in a trial of the OX40 agonist ivuxolimab. These receptors were collected from an adult with an advanced solid tumor such as melanoma, head and neck, liver or kidney cancer.

J is TRBJ1-5 and V is TRBV7-2, with D hard to call. This CDR3 spans 17 amino acids. Trimming removed 5 bases at V and 3 bases at J, with 20 bases between. Germline V gene sequence: CDR1 SGHTA, CDR2 FQGNSA. CDR3 residues: CASSPEVAYSTNQPQHF. The DNA of the CDR3 is TGTGCCAGCAGCCCCGAGGTGGCATACTCTACCAATCAGCCCCAGCATTTT.

The chain carries TRBV9 and TRBJ2-1; TRBD2 is a possible D gene (7 bases). Germline values: CDR1 SGDLS, CDR2 YYNGEE. The germline V and J ends were trimmed by 5 bases and 6 bases, with 9 bases remaining between them. This CDR3 has 12 amino acids. This chain's CDR3 is CASRGGGNEQFF. The CDR3 DNA is TGTGCCAGCAGGGGAGGGGGCAATGAGCAGTTCTTC. The full variable domain, in which reference TRBV9 and TRBJ2-1 provide the parts outside the CDR3, is DSGVTQTPKHLITATGQRVTLRCSPRSGDLSVYWYQQSLDQGLQFLIQYYNGEERAKGNILERFSAQQFPDLHSELNLSSLELGDSALYFCASRGGGNEQFFGPGTRLTVL.

The rearrangement links TRBV18 to TRBJ1-2; the D is unclear. Per germline, CDR1 KGHSH and CDR2 LQKENI. V was pared by 2 bases and J by 0 bases, with 19 bases between. This CDR3 region has 18 residues. The CDR3 here is CASSPNSPRVQTNYGYTF. The CDR3 region has the DNA TGTGCCAGCTCACCAAACTCACCTAGGGTCCAAACTAACTATGGCTACACCTTC. Filled out from reference TRBV18 and TRBJ1-2, the complete variable domain reads NAGVMQNPRHLVRRRGQEARLRCSPMKGHSHVYWYRQLPEEGLKFMVYLQKENIIDESGMPKERFSAEFPKEGPSILRIQQVVRGDSAAYFCASSPNSPRVQTNYGYTFGSGTRLTVV.

The chain is built from TRBV15 and TRBJ1-1, with D possibly TRBD1 on 6 matching bases. CDR3 length equals 15 residues. The germline gives CDR1 LNHNV, CDR2 YYDKDF (reference sequence). The V and J ends lost 0 bases and 1 base respectively, with 9 bases between them. CDR3 protein: CATSRDIGGNTEAFF. The CDR3, as DNA: TGTGCCACCAGCAGAGATATAGGGGGGAACACTGAAGCTTTCTTT.

The CDR3 DNA is TGTGCCAGCAGCTTACCTCAAGAGACCCAGTACTTC. This codes for CASSLPQETQYF. The rearrangement joins TRBV7-6 to TRBJ2-5; D is uncertain. Germline CDR1 and CDR2: SGHVS and FNYEAQ. Between the trimmed V and J ends, which lost 2 bases and 2 bases, there was a span of 3 bases. The CDR3 length is 12 residues.